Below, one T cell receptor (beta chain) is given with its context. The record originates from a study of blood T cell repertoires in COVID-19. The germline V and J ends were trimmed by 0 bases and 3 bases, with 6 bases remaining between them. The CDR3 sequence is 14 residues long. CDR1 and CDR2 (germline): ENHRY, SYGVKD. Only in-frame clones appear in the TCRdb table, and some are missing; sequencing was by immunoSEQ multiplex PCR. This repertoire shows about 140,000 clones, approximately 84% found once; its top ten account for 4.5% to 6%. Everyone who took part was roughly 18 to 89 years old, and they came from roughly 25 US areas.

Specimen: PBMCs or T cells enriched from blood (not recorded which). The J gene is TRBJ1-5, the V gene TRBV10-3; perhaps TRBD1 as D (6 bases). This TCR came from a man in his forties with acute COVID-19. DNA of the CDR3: TGTGCCATCAGTGAGTCGGGACACAATCAGCCCCAGCATTTT. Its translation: CAISESGHNQPQHF.